These T cell receptor beta chains were read from a single sample in a study of T cells expressing NK-cell markers. After re-calling the 5' RACE reads, TCRdb lists one entry per CDR3 protein, DNA absent. This sample contains roughly 420,000 distinct CDR3 sequences. Sequenced: blood T cells: a sorted CD56 or NKG2C T cell subset, CD4+ or CD8+ T cells, or bulk PBMC T cells (not recorded which). Receptors were obtained from a woman aged 18-69 years in good health. Each CDR3 is given with its conserved first and last residue.

J	V	CDR3
TRBJ2-1	TRBV5-1	CASSLAYSYNEQFF
TRBJ2-3	TRBV7-8	CASSLATGLGGPPDTQYF
TRBJ2-7	TRBV4-3	CASSQVADYSYEQYF
TRBJ2-7	TRBV20-1	CSAEGQSKAYEQYF
TRBJ2-5	TRBV6-1	CASTPLTSTPQETQYF
TRBJ1-4	TRBV25-1	CATTGGQGTTAEKLFF
TRBJ1-4	TRBV27	CASSLSGLKGEKLFF
TRBJ1-1	TRBV7-2	CASRRDRYMNTEAFF
TRBJ2-7	TRBV11-2	CASSLDRDSVYEQYF
TRBJ1-1	TRBV7-3	CASSLSTGTMNTEAFF
TRBJ2-7	TRBV28	CASSLCLRGEPPSYEQYF
TRBJ1-2	TRBV7-3	CASSFRVTAGGYTF
TRBJ2-1	TRBV7-2	CASSPVGRMNEQFF
TRBJ1-4	TRBV5-1	CASSSRQGSEKLFF
TRBJ2-1	TRBV5-6	CASSSSGVYNEQFF
TRBJ1-1	TRBV2	CASSTGTTEAFF
TRBJ1-2	TRBV20-1	CSADTGVGGYTF
TRBJ1-1	TRBV11-2	CASSFPKTGENTEAFF
TRBJ2-3	TRBV11-2	CASSPRGTSGRWADTQYF
TRBJ2-2	TRBV30	CAWSPGTSANTGELFF
TRBJ2-2	TRBV4-3	CASSQGLASSSGELFF
TRBJ1-5	TRBV20-1	CSADGGRNQPQHF
TRBJ2-7	TRBV29-1	CSVEDQVAGGYEQYF
TRBJ1-4	TRBV29-1	CSVEPATNEKLFF